The clone carrying this TCR beta chain was recorded only once. V was pared by 3 bases and J by 0 bases, with 8 bases between. From germline, CDR1 is DFQATT and CDR2 SNEGSKA (reference sequence). The CDR3 is 13 amino acids. Alongside a J-beta primer mix, a sample-barcoded 5' primer served in a second PCR lasting about 6 to 11 cycles. TCRdb re-called the 5' RACE reads through MiXCR, storing one row per CDR3 protein. The top ten hold 25% to 35% of the sample, which has hundreds of thousands of distinct CDR3 sequences, 35% to 50% seen once. This entry comes from a study of blood T cells in healthy people across ages.

V usage is TRBV20-1 and J usage is TRBJ1-1; D not resolved. Material for sequencing was blood. The origin of this receptor is a man older than 75 in good health. In DNA, the CDR3 is TGCAGTGCTAGTGACAAGTTGAACACTGAAGCTTTCTTT. This codes for CSASDKLNTEAFF.